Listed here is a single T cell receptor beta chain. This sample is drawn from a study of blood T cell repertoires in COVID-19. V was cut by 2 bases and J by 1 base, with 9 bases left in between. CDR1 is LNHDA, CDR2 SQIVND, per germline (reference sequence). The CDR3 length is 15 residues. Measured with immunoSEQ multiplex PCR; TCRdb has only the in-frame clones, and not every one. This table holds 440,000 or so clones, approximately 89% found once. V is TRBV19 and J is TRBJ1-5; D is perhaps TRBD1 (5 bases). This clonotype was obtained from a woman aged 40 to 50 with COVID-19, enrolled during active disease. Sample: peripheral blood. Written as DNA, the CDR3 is TGTGCCAGTAGTATATCGGGGGTCAGCAATCAGCCCCAGCATTTT. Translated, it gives CASSISGVSNQPQHF. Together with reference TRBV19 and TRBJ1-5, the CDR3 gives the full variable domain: DGGITQSPKYLFRKEGQNVTLSCEQNLNHDAMYWYRQDPGQGLRLIYYSQIVNDFQKGDIAEGYSVSREKKESFPLTVTSAQKNPTAFYLCASSISGVSNQPQHFGDGTRLSIL.